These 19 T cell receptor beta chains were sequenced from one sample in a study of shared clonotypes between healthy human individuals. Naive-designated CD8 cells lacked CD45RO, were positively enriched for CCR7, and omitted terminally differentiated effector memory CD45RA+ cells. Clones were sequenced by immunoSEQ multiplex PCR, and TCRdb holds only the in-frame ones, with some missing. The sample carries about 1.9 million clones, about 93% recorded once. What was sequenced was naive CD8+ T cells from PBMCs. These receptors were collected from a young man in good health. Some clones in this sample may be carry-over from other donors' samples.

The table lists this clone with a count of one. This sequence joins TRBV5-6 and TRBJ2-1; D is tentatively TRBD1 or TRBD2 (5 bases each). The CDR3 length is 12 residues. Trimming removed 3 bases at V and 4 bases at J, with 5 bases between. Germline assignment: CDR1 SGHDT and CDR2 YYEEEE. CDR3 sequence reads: CASSWGYNEQFF. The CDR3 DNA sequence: TGTGCCAGCAGCTGGGGGTACAATGAGCAGTTCTTC.

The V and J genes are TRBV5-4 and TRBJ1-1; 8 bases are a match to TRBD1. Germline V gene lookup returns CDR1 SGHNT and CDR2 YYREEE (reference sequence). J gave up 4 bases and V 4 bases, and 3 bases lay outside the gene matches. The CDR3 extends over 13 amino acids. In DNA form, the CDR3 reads TGTGCCAGCAGCGATACAGGGGGCACTGAAGCTTTCTTT. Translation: CASSDTGGTEAFF.

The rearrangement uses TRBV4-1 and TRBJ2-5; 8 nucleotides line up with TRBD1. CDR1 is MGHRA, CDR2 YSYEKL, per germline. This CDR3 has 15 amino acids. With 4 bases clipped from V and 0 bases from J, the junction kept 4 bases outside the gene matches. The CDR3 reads CASSPGQAYQETQYF. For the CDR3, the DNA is TGCGCCAGCAGCCCGGGACAGGCGTACCAAGAGACCCAGTACTTC.

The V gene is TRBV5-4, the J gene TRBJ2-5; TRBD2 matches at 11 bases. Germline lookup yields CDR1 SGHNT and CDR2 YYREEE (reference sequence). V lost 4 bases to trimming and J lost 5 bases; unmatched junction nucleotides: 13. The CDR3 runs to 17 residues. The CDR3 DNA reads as TGTGCCAGCAGCCAGGTACCGGGACTAGCGGTGACGGAGACCCAGTACTTC. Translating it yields CASSQVPGLAVTETQYF.

The CDR3 region has the DNA TGTGCCAGCAGGAGACTAGGGGAAACCGGGGAGCTGTTTTTT. The encoded protein is CASRRLGETGELFF. The chain carries TRBV7-6 and TRBJ2-2; a possible D gene is TRBD2 (6 bases). Germline V gene data show CDR1 as SGHVS and CDR2 as FNYEAQ. Trimming shortened V by 6 bases and J by 5 bases, and 13 bases separated the two germline ends. The CDR3 consists of 14 residues.

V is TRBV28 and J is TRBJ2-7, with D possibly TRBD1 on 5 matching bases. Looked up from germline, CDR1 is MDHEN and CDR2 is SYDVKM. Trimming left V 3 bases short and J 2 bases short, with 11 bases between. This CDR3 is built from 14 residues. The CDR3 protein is CASSFRQPPYEQYF. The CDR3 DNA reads TGTGCCAGCAGTTTCCGACAGCCCCCCTACGAGCAGTACTTC.

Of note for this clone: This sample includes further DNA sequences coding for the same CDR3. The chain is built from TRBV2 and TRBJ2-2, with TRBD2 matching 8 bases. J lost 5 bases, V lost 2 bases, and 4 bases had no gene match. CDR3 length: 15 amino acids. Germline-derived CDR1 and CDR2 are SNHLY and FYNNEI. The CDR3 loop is CASSERTSGTGELFF. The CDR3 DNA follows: TGTGCCAGCAGTGAACGTACTAGCGGTACCGGGGAGCTGTTTTTT.

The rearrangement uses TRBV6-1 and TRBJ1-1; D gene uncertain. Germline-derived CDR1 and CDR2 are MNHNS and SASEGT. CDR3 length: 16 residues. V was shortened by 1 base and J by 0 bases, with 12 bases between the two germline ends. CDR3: CASSEGSLAMNTEAFF. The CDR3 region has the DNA TGTGCCAGCAGTGAAGGGTCTTTAGCTATGAACACTGAAGCTTTCTTT.

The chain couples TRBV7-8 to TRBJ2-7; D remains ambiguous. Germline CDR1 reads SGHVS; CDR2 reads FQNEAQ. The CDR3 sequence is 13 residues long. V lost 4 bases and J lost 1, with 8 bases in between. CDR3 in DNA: TGTGCCAGCAGCTCCTCCCCGTCCTACGAGCAGTACTTC. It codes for CASSSSPSYEQYF.

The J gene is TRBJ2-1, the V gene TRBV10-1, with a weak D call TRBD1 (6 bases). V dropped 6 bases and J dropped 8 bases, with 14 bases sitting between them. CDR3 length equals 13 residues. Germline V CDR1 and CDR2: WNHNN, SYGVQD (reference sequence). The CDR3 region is CASSDLQGHEQFF. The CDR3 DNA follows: TGCGCCAGCAGCGACTTACAGGGACATGAGCAGTTCTTC.

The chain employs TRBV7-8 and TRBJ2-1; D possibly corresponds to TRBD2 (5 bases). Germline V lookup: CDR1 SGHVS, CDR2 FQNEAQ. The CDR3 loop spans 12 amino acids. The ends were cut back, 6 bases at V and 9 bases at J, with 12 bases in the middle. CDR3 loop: CASRLLVGEQFF. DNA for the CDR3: TGTGCCAGCAGATTACTAGTTGGTGAGCAGTTCTTC. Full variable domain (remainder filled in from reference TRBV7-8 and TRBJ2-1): GAGVSQSPRYKVAKRGQDVALRCDPISGHVSLFWYQQALGQGPEFLTYFQNEAQLDKSGLPSDRFFAERPEGSVSTLKIQRTQQEDSAVYLCASRLLVGEQFFGPGTRLTVL.

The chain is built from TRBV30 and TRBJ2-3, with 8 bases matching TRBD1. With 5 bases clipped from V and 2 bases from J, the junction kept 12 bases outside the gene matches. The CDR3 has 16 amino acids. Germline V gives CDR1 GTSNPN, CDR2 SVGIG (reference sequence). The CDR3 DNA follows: TGTGCCTGGGGGTCCCGAACAGGGGGATACACAGATACGCAGTATTTT. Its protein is CAWGSRTGGYTDTQYF.

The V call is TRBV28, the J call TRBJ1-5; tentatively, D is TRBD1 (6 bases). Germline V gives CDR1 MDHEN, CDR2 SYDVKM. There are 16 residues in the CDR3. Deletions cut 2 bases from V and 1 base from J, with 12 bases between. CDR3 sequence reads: CASSLLGGASNQPQHF. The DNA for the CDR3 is TGTGCCAGCAGTTTACTTGGGGGGGCGAGCAATCAGCCCCAGCATTTT.

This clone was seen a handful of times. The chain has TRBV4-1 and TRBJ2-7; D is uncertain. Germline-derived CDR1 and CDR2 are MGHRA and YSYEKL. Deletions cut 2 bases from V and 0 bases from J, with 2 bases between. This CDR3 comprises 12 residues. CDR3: CASSQNSYEQYF. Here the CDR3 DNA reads TGCGCCAGCAGCCAAAACTCCTACGAGCAGTACTTC.

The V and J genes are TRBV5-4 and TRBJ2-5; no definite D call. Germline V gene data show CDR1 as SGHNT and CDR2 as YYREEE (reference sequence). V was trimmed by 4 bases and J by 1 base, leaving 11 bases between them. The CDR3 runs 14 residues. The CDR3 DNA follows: TGTGCCAGCAGCGCCTGGGCCCCCCAAGAGACCCAGTACTTC. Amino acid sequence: CASSAWAPQETQYF.

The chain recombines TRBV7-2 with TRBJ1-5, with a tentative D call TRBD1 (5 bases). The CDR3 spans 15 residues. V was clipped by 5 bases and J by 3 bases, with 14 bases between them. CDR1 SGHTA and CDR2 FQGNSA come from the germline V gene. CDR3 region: CASSPGPYTNQPQHF. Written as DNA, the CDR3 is TGTGCCAGCAGCCCGGGACCTTACACCAATCAGCCCCAGCATTTT.

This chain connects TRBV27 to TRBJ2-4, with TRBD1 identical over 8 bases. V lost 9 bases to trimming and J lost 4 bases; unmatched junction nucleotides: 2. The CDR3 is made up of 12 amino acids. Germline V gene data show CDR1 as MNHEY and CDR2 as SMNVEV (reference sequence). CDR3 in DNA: TGTGCCAGTCGGGACAGGAAAAACATTCAGTACTTC. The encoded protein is CASRDRKNIQYF.

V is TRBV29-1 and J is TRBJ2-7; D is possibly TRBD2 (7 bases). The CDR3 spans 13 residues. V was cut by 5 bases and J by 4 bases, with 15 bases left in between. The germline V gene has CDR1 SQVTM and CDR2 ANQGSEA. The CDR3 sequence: CSVRRRGAYEQYF. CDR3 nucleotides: TGCAGCGTTCGGCGTCGGGGGGCTTACGAGCAGTACTTC.

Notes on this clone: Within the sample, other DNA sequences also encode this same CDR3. CDR3 sequence reads: CASSLSSATEAFF. In DNA, the CDR3 is TGTGCCAGCAGCTTATCCTCAGCCACTGAAGCTTTCTTT. The gene calls are TRBV7-9 and TRBJ1-1; D is unresolved. The CDR3 runs to 13 residues. Germline loops: CDR1 SEHNR, CDR2 FQNEAQ (reference sequence). Trimming removed 2 bases at V and 4 bases at J, with 8 bases between. Full variable domain (remainder filled in from reference TRBV7-9 and TRBJ1-1): DTGVSQNPRHKITKRGQNVTFRCDPISEHNRLYWYRQTLGQGPEFLTYFQNEAQLEKSRLLSDRFSAERPKGSFSTLEIQRTEQGDSAMYLCASSLSSATEAFFGQGTRLTVV.